This entry lists 10 T cell receptor beta chains sequenced from one sample in a study of blood T cell repertoires in COVID-19. Using immunoSEQ multiplex PCR, the repertoire was profiled, and TCRdb retains in-frame clones only, with some absent. The sample gives 200,000 to 250,000 clones, 92% of which show up once; around 0.84% is in the top ten. The sequenced sample consisted of peripheral blood. These receptors were obtained from a man in his 60s with COVID-19, enrolled during active disease.

This clone was seen more than once but under ten times. The rearrangement uses TRBV6-2 or TRBV6-3 and TRBJ2-5; 8 nucleotides match TRBD1. The CDR3 is 13 amino acids. V shed 5 bases, J shed 5 bases, and the junction held 4 bases outside the gene matches. CDR1 is MNHEY and CDR2 is SVGEGT in the germline V gene. The CDR3 region has the DNA TGTGCCAGCAGTGGGACAGGTTGGGAGACCCAGTACTTC. It encodes CASSGTGWETQYF.

The chain combines TRBV7-8 with TRBJ2-3; 7 bases line up with TRBD1. The V segment lost 8 bases and the J segment 2 bases; nucleotides outside the gene matches: 7. Germline-derived CDR1 and CDR2 are SGHVS and FQNEAQ. This CDR3 spans 14 amino acids. DNA of the CDR3: TGTGCCAGCCTGATGACAGGGATCACAGATACGCAGTATTTT. Its protein is CASLMTGITDTQYF.

The J gene is TRBJ1-4, the V gene TRBV12-2. TRBV12-2 is a recognized pseudogene. This CDR3 has 15 residues. The CDR3 DNA follows: TGTGCAAGTCGCCCTAGATATGCAACTAATGAAAAACTGTTTTTT. Protein: CASRPRYATNEKLFF.

The chain employs TRBV28 and TRBJ1-4; D unclear. This CDR3 region has 12 residues. Trimming shortened V by 5 bases and J by 5 bases, and 6 bases separated the two germline ends. CDR1 and CDR2 from the germline V gene are MDHEN and SYDVKM. This CDR3 is CASSRGNEKLFF. The DNA of the CDR3 is TGTGCCAGCAGTCGAGGGAATGAAAAACTGTTTTTT.

V and J are TRBV3-1 (or the pseudogene TRBV3-2) and TRBJ1-1; TRBD1 matches at 9 bases. Germline-derived CDR1 and CDR2 are LGHDT and YNNKEL (reference sequence). CDR3 length: 15 amino acids. The ends lost 4 bases at V and 4 bases at J; junction bases unmatched: 7. This CDR3 is CASSLGTGLGTEAFF. In DNA form, the CDR3 reads TGTGCCAGCAGCCTCGGGACAGGGTTGGGCACTGAAGCTTTCTTT.

The chain recombines TRBV9 with TRBJ1-1; D is unresolved. The V gene lost 0 bases and the J gene lost 0 bases, with 9 bases spanning the gap. This CDR3 is built from 15 residues. Per germline, CDR1 SGDLS and CDR2 YYNGEE. Here the CDR3 reads CASSVGRNMNTEAFF. CDR3 nucleotides: TGTGCCAGCAGCGTAGGGAGGAACATGAACACTGAAGCTTTCTTT.

As for this clone: A junction end diverges from the germline sequence, so it may reflect a read error. The chain links TRBV11-2 to TRBJ1-2; no firm D call. The CDR3 has 16 residues. Looked up from germline, CDR1 is SGHAT and CDR2 is FQNNGV. CDR3 coding DNA: TGTGCCAGCAGCTTAGGTATGAGCAGCGTGAGGGCGCGAGCTGCCTTC. Encoded protein: CASSLGMSSVRARAAF.

V gene TRBV28 combines with J gene TRBJ2-2, with D perhaps TRBD1 (6 bases). CDR1 MDHEN and CDR2 SYDVKM come from the germline V gene. V lost 7 bases and J 6 bases, leaving 15 bases between the germline ends. The CDR3 is 14 amino acids. As DNA, the CDR3 is TGTGCCAGCACAGGGGCGAGAGGGTCCGGGGAGCTGTTTTTT. Its protein is CASTGARGSGELFF.

The chain couples TRBV14 to TRBJ2-7, with a possible D match to TRBD2 (6 bases). The V gene's germline CDR1 is SGHDN and CDR2 FVKESK. V was pared by 1 base and J by 7 bases, with 17 bases between. The CDR3 is 15 amino acids. CDR3 sequence: CASSQVLGPRGEQYF. For the CDR3, the DNA is TGTGCCAGCAGCCAAGTGCTGGGGCCCCGGGGGGAGCAGTACTTC.

The J gene is TRBJ2-6, the V gene TRBV2; TRBD1 matches at 7 bases. V shed 9 bases and J 0 bases; nucleotides not matched to a gene: 14. CDR3 size: 18 residues. Germline V gene lookup returns CDR1 SNHLY and CDR2 FYNNEI. CDR3 in DNA: TGTGCCAGTAACGTCTGGGACAGAGGTCACTCTGGGGCCAACGTCCTGACTTTC. This translates into CASNVWDRGHSGANVLTF.